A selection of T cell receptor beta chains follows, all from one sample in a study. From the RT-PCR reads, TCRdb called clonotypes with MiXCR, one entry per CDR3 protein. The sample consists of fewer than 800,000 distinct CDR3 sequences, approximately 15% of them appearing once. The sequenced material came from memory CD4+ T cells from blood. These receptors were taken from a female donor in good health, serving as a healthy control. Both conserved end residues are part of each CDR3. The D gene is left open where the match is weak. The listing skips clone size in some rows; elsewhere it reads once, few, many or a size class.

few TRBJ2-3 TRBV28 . TGTGCCAGCAGTCCCCCGCTCCCCGATACGCAGTATTTT CASSPPLPDTQYF
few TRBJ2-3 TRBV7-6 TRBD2 TGTGCCAGCAGCTTAGTAACGCGGGGGAGTACAGATACGCAGTATTTT CASSLVTRGSTDTQYF
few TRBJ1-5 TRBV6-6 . TGTGCCAGCAGTCCCACCGTGCAGCTGTCTCAGCCCCAGCATTTT CASSPTVQLSQPQHF
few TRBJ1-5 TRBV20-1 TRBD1 TGCAGTGCGGAGAACAGGGGGGATCAGCCCCAGCATTTT CSAENRGDQPQHF
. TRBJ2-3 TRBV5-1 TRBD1 TGCGCCAGCAGCTTGTATGCAGCGGGACAGGGGGATACGCAGTATTTT CASSLYAAGQGDTQYF
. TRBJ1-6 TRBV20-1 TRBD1 TGCAGCCCGACAGGGGGCGTAGGTTCACCCCTCCACTTT CSPTGGVGSPLHF
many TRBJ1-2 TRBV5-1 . TGCGCCAGCAGTCTTGGAATGAGCGGGAACTATGGCTACACCTTC CASSLGMSGNYGYTF
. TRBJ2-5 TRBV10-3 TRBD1 TGTGCCATTAACCGGGACAGGGATCAGCCCCAGTACTTC CAINRDRDQPQYF
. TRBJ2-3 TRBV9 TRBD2 TGTGCCAGCAGCGCGCAGGGACTAGGGGCAGATACGCAGTATTTT CASSAQGLGADTQYF
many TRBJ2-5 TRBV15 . TGTGCCACCAGTCTAGGGTGGGAGACCCAGTACTTC CATSLGWETQYF
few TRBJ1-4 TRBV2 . TGTGCCAGCAGTCCAGGGGAGGGTGATGAAAAACTGTTTTTT CASSPGEGDEKLFF
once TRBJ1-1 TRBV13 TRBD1 TGTGCCAGCAGCCCAGTCCCGGGACAGGACGGGGGCACTGAAGCTTTCTTT CASSPVPGQDGGTEAFF
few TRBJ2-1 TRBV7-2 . TGTGCCAGCAGTTTTGGGGCTCTAGCTGTCAATGAGCAGTTCTTC CASSFGALAVNEQFF
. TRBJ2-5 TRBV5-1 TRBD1 TGCGCCAGCAGCTCTACCGCTGACAGGGGTCGAGAGACCCAGTACTTC CASSSTADRGRETQYF
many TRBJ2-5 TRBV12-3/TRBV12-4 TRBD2 TGTGCCAGCACCCAGACGGGAGGTCGTCAAGAGACCCAGTACTTC CASTQTGGRQETQYF
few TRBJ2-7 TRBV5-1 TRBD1 TGCGCCAGCAGCTTGAATCCCCCCGGACAGGGCTACGAGCAGTACTTC CASSLNPPGQGYEQYF
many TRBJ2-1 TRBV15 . TGTGCCACCAGCACGTTACAGGGCCCAGACTCCTACAATGAGCAGTTCTTC CATSTLQGPDSYNEQFF
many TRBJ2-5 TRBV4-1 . TGCGCCAGCAGCCAAGATGGACTCGGGGAGACCCAGTACTTC CASSQDGLGETQYF
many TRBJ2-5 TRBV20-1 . TGCAGTGCTAGAGTAGAGGTTTCGACCCAGTACTTC CSARVEVSTQYF
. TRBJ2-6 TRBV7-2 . TGTGCCAGCAGCTTGGGGGGACAAAGCTCTGGGGCCAACGTCCTGACTTTC CASSLGGQSSGANVLTF
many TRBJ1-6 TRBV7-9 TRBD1 TGTGCCAGCAGCCTCGGACAGGTCAATTCACCCCTCCACTTT CASSLGQVNSPLHF